A selection of T cell receptor beta chains follows, all from one sample in a study of shared clonotypes between healthy human individuals. This table comes from immunoSEQ multiplex PCR, and its TCRdb copy is limited to in-frame clones, with some not included. The repertoire has about 1.5 million clones, around 98% of them found once; the top ten carry about 0.42%. Input material: naive CD4+ T cells sorted from blood. These TCRs come from a young man in good health. CDR3s leave out the opening cysteine and the closing phenylalanine or tryptophan.

TRBJ2-3,TRBV5-1,ASSLVLPGRADTQY
TRBJ2-4,TRBV11-3,ASSLQLAGRNIQY
TRBJ2-1,TRBV7-9,ASGGGDYPYNEQF
TRBJ2-7,TRBV5-8,ASRRQVGTYEQY
TRBJ2-7,TRBV6-1,ASSADRVVDEQY
TRBJ2-1,TRBV9,ASSVGRSSYNEQF
TRBJ1-2,TRBV19,ASRSDRGGYGYT
TRBJ2-5,TRBV27,ASSSQVQETQY
TRBJ2-6,TRBV6-1,ASSEKTGASGANVLT
TRBJ2-2,TRBV7-9,ASSLAQQGSGELF
TRBJ2-5,TRBV18,ASSLRTVQETQY
TRBJ2-6,TRBV7-8,ASSPITTNVLT
TRBJ2-3,TRBV18,ASSPLRAASTDTQY
TRBJ1-1,TRBV7-2,ASSRRQGGSTEAF
TRBJ2-2,TRBV25-1,ASSEWGPAGELF
TRBJ1-5,TRBV5-1,ASSLALDQPQH
TRBJ2-2,TRBV4-1,ASSQGYTGELF